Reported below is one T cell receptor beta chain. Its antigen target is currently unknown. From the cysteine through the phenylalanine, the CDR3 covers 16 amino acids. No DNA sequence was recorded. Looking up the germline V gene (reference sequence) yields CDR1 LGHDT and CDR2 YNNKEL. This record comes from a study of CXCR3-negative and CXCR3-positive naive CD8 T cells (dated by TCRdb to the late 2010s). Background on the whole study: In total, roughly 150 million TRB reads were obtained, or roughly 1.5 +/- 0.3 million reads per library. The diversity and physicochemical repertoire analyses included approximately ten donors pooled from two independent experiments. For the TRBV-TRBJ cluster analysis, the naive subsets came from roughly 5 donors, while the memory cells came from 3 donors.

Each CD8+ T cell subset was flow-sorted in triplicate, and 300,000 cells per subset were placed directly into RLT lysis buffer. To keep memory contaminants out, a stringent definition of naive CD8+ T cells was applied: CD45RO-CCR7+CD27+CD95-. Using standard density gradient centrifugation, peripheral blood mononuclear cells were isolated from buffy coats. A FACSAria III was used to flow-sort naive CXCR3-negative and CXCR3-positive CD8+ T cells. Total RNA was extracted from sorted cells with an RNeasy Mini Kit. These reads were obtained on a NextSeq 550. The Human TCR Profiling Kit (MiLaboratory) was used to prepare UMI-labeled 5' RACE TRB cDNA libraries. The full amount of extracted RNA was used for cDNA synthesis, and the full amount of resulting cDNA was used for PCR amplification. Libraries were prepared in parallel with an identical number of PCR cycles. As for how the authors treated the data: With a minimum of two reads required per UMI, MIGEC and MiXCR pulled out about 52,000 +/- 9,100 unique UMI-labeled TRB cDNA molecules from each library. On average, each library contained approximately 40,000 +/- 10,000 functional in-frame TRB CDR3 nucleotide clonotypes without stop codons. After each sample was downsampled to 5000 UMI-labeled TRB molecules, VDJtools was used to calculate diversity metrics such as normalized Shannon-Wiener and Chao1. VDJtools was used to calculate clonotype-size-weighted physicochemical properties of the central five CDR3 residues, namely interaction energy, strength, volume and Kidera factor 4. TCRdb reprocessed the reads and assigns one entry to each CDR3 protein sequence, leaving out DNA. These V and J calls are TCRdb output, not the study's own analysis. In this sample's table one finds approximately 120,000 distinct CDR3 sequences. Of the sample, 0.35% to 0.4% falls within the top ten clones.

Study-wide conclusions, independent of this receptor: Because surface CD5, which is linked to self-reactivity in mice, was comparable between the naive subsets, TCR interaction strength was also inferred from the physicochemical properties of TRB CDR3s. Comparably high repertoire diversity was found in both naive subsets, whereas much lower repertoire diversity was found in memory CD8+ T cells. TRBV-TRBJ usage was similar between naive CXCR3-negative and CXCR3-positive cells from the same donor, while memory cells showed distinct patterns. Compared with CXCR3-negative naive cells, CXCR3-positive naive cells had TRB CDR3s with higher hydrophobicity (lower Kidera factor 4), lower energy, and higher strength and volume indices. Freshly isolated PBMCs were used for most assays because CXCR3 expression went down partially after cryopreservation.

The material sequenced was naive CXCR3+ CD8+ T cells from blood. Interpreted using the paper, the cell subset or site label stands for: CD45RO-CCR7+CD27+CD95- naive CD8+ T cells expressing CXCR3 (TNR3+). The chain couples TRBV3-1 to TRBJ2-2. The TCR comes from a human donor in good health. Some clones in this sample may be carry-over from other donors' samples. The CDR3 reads CASKEQNFGNTGELFF.